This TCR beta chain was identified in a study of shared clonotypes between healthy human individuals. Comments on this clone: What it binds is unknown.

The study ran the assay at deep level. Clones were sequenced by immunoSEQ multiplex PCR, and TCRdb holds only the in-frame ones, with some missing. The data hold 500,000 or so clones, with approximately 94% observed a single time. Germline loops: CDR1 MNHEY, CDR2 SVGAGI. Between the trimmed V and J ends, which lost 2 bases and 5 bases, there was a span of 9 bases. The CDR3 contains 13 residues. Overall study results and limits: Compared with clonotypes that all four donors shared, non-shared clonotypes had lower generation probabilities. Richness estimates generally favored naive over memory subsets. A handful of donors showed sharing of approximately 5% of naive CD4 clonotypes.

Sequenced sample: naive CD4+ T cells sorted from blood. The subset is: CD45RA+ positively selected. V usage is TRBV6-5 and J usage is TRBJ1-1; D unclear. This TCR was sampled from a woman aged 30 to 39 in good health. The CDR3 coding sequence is TGTGCCAGCAGTTACCCGACGGGAACTGAAGCTTTCTTT. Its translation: CASSYPTGTEAFF.